Below, one TCR beta chain is given with its context. The antigen remains unidentified. Profiling relied on immunoSEQ multiplex PCR, and the TCRdb table lists in-frame clones only, not all of them. The data show about 130,000 clones, with around 90% seen just once and about 2% held by the top ten. With 2 bases removed from V and 4 bases from J, the gap between germline ends came to 8 bases. CDR3 length equals 14 residues. The germline V gene encodes CDR1 SGHNT and CDR2 YENEEA. This sample is drawn from a study of cytomegalovirus exposure and HLA in healthy donors. Notes on the study in general: The TCR clusters that emerged in the first cohort tended, a later analysis found, to co-occur in the roughly 120 validation repertoires. Some TCR beta chains (approximately 180 of them) were listed as cytomegalovirus-associated.

V usage is TRBV11-3 and J usage is TRBJ2-2; D gene uncertain. This sequence was found in a woman between 18 and 29 years old in good health and CMV-seronegative. The sequenced material came from PBMCs. The CDR3 DNA reads TGTGCCAGCAGCTTAAGAGATGGCACCGGGGAGCTGTTTTTT. As protein: CASSLRDGTGELFF.